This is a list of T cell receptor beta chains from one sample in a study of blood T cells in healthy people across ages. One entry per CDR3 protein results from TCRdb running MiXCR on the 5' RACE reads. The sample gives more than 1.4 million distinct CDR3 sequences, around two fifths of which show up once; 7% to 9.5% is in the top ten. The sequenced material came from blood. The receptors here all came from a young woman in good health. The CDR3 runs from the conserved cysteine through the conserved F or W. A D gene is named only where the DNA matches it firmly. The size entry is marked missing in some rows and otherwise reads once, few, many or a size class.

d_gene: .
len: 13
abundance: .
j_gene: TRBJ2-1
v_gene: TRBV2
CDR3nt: TGTGCCAGCAGTGCGGACTGGAGGGATGAGCAGTTCTTC
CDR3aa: CASSADWRDEQFF

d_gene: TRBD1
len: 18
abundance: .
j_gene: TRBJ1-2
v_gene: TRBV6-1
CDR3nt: TGTGCCAGCACCCTGGGACAGGGGGCTTCGCCGGCCTACTATGGCTACACCTTC
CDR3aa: CASTLGQGASPAYYGYTF

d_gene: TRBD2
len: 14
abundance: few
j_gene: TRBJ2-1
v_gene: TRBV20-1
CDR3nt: TGCAGTGCTCCCCCAGCGGGAGGAAGGAATGAGCAGTTCTTC
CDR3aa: CSAPPAGGRNEQFF

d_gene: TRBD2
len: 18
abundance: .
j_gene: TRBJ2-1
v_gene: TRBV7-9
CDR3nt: TGTGCCAGCAGCGAGACTAGCGGGAGTTCAGCGTTCTACAATGAGCAGGTCTTC
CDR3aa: CASSETSGSSAFYNEQVF

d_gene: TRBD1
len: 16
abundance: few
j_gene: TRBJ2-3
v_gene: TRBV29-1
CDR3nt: TGCAGCGTGGGGGTGACAGGGTTGGTAAGGACAGATACGCAGTATTTT
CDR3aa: CSVGVTGLVRTDTQYF

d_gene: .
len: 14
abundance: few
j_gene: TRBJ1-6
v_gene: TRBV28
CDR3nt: TGTGCCAGCAGTTTAGCACAATCGGATTCACCCCTCCACTTT
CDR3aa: CASSLAQSDSPLHF

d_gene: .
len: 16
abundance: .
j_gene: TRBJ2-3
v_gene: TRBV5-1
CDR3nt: TGCGCCAGCAGACCCCTCCCGCAGGGGCCCACAGATACGCAGTATTTT
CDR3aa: CASRPLPQGPTDTQYF

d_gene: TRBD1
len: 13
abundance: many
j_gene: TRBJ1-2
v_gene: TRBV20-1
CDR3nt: TGCAGTGCTATAGAATACGACAGGGGAGGCTACACCTTC
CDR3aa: CSAIEYDRGGYTF

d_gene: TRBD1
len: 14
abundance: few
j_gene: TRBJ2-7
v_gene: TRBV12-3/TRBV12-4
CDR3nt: TGTGCCAGCAGTTTAGTAAGACAGGGGGGCGAGCAGTACTTC
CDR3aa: CASSLVRQGGEQYF

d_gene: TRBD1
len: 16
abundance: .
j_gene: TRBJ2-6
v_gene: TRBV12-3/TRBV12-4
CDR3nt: TGTGCCAGCAGTCCACAGGGGGCGAGATGGGCCAACGTCCTGACTTTC
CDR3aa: CASSPQGARWANVLTF

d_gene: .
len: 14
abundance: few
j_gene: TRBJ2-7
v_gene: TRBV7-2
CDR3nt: TGTGCCAGCAGCGAGGGTCGGGTGATCTACGAGCAGTACTTC
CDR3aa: CASSEGRVIYEQYF

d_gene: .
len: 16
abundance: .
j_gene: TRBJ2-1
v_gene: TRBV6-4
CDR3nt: TGTGCCAGCAGTGAGGAAGGCCCGAGCTCCTACAATGAGCAGTTCTTC
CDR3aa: CASSEEGPSSYNEQFF

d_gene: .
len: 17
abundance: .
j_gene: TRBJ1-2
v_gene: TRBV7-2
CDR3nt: TGTGCCAGTCGCCGGGGACACAATTCCATCGAGGACTATAGCTACACCTTC
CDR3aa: CASRRGHNSIEDYSYTF

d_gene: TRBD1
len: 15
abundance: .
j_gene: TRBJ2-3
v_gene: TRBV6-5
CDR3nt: TGTGCCAGCAGTCGCGGACAGGGGTTCTCAGATACGCAGTATTTT
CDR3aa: CASSRGQGFSDTQYF

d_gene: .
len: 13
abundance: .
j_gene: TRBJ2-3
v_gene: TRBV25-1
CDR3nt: TGTGCCGGCAGTGCAGCTAGCACAGATACGCAGTATTTT
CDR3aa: CAGSAASTDTQYF

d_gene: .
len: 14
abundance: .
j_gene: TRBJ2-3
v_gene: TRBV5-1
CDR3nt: TGCGCCAGCAGCTTGGTTGCCGCTGGGGATACGCAGTATTTT
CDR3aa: CASSLVAAGDTQYF

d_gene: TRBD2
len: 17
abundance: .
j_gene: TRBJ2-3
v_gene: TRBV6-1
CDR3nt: TGTGCCAGCAGTGACCGGAGCGGGGGGCTTTACAAAGATACGCAGTATTTT
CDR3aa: CASSDRSGGLYKDTQYF

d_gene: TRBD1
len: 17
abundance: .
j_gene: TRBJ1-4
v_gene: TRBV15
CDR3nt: TGTGCCACCAGCAGAGGGGGACAGGGGGGGACTAATGAAAAACTGTTTTTT
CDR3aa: CATSRGGQGGTNEKLFF

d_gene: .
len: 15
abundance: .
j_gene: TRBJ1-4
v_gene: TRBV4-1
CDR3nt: TGCGCCAGCAGCCGATCCCAGGGGATTAATGAAAAACTGTTTTTT
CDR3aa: CASSRSQGINEKLFF

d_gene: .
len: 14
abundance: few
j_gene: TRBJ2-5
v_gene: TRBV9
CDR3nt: TGTGCCAGCAGCGTAGATGGGAAGGGAGAGACCCAGTACTTC
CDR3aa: CASSVDGKGETQYF

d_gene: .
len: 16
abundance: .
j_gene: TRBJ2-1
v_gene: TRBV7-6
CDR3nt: TGTGCCAGCACCCTAGGGGGAACGTCACTCGGGGATGAGCAGTTCTTC
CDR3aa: CASTLGGTSLGDEQFF

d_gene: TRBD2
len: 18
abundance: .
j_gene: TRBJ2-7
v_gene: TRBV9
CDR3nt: TGTGCCAGCAGCCCCAGGGCCCTAGGACTAGTGGGCTCCTACGAGCAGTACTTC
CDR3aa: CASSPRALGLVGSYEQYF

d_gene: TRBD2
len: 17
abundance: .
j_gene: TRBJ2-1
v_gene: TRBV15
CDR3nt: TGTGCCACCAGCAGGGGGTCGACTAGCGGGAGTGGCAATGAGCAGTTCTTC
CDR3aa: CATSRGSTSGSGNEQFF

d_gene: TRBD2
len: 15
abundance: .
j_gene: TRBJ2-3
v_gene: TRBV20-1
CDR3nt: TGCAGTGCTAGAGAACGCGGGAGCGGCACAGATATGCAGTATTTT
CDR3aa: CSARERGSGTDMQYF

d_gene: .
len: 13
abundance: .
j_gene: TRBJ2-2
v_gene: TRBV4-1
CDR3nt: TGCGCCAGCAGCCCGGACCCCCCCGGGGAGCTGTTTTTT
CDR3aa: CASSPDPPGELFF

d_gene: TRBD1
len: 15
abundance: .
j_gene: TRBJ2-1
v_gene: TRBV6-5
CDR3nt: TGTGCCAGCAGAACACCAGGGGGCGCCTTAAATGAGCAGTTCTTC
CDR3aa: CASRTPGGALNEQFF

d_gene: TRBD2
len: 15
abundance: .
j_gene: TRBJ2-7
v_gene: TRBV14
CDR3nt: TGTGCCAGCAGCCAAGGGGGGGCGGGAGGCAATGAGCAGTACTTC
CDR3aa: CASSQGGAGGNEQYF

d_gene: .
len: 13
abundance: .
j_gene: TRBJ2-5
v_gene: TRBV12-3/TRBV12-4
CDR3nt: TGTGCCAGCACTTTTGAAGGGTATGGCTCCCAGTACTTC
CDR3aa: CASTFEGYGSQYF

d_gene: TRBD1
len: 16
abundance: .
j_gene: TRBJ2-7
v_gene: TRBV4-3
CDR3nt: TGCGCCAGCAGCCAAGAACAGGGGGCTAAATACAATGGGCAGTACTTC
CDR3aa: CASSQEQGAKYNGQYF

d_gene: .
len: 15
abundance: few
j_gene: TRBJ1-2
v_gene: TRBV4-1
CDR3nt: TGCGCCAGCAGCCAAGGCCGGGCTCCTAACTATGGCTACACCTTC
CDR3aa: CASSQGRAPNYGYTF

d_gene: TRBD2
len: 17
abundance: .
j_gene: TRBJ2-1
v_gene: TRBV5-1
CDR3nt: TGCGCCAGCAGCTCCAAGCTAGTTAGCGGGGCGTACAATGAGCGGTTCTTC
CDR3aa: CASSSKLVSGAYNERFF

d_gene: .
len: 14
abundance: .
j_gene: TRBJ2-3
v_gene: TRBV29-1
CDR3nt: TGCAGCGTTGAAGCAGGCAGGGGCACAGATACGCAGTATTTT
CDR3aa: CSVEAGRGTDTQYF

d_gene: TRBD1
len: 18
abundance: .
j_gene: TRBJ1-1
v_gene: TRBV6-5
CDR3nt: TGTGCCAGCAGTTACTCCTCTGACAGGGCTGCATTGAACACTGAAGCTTTCTTT
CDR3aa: CASSYSSDRAALNTEAFF

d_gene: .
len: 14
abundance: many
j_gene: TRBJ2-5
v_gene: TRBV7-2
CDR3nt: TGTGCCAGCAGTCTCGCTGGCGCCAGGGAGACCCAGTACTTC
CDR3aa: CASSLAGARETQYF

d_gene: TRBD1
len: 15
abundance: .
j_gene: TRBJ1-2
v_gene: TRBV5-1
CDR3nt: TGCGCCAGCGGGACAGGGGCCCTGAATAACTATGGCTACACCTTC
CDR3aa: CASGTGALNNYGYTF

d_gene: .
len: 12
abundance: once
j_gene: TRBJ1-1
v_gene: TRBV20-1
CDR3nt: TGCAGTGCTAGTGGCGGGGACACTGAAGCTTTCTTT
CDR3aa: CSASGGDTEAFF

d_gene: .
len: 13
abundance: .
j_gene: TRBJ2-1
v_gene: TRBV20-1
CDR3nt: TGCAGTGCTAGGTACGACTCCCCAAATGAGCAGTTCTTC
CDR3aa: CSARYDSPNEQFF

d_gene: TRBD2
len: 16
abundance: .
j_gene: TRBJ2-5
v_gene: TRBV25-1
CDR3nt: TGTGCCAGCAGTGAATCGCGACTAGCGGGAGAAGAGACCCAGTACTTC
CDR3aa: CASSESRLAGEETQYF

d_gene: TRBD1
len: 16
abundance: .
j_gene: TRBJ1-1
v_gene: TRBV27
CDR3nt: TGTGCCAGCAGCAAGACAGGGGGAGTAGGGGTCACTGAAGCTTTCTTT
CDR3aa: CASSKTGGVGVTEAFF

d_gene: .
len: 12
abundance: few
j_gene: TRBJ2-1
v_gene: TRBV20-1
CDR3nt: TGCAGTGCTAGAAAGGGGCACAATGAGCAGTTCTTC
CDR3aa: CSARKGHNEQFF

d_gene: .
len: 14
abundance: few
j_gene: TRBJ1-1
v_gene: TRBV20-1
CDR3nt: TGCAGTGCTAGACCAGAGACGTTCTCCAGTGAAGCTTTCTTT
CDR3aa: CSARPETFSSEAFF

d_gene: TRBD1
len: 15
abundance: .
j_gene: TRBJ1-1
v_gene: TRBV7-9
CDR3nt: TGTGCCAGCAGCTGGGGACAGGGTGGAACCACTGAAGCTTTCTTT
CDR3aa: CASSWGQGGTTEAFF

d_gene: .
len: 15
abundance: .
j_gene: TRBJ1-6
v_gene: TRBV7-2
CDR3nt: TGTGCCAGCAGACGTCAGGGTATGGAACATTCACCCCTCCACTTT
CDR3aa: CASRRQGMEHSPLHF

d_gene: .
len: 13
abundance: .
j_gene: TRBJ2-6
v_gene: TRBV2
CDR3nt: TGTGCCAGCATCGGATCTGGGGCCAACGTCCTGACTTTC
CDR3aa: CASIGSGANVLTF

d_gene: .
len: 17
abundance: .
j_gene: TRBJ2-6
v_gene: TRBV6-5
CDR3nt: TGTGCCAGCAGTTACCGACCACTAGGGGCTGGGGCCAACGTCCTGACTTTC
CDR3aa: CASSYRPLGAGANVLTF

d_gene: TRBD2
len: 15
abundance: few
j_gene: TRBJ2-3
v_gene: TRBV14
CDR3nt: TGTGCCAGCAGCCAAGGTGGGACTAGTCCAGATACGCAGTATTTT
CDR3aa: CASSQGGTSPDTQYF

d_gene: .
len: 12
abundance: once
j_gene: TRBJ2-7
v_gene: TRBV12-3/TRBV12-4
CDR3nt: TGTGCCAGCAGAGAGGCGCACGACGAGCAGTACTTC
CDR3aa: CASREAHDEQYF

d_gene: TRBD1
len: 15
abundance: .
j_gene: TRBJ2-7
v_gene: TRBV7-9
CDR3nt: TGTGCCAGCAGCCGAGACGGACAGGGGTTCTACGAGCAGTACTTC
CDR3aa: CASSRDGQGFYEQYF

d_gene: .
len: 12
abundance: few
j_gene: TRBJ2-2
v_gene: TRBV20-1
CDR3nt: TGCAGTGCGCCCTTGAGGCACGGGGAGCTGTTTTTT
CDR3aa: CSAPLRHGELFF

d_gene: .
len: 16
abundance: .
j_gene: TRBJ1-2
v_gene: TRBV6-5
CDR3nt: TGTGCCAGCAGTTACTCTTTCGCCGGGACCATCTATGGCTACACCTTC
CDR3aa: CASSYSFAGTIYGYTF

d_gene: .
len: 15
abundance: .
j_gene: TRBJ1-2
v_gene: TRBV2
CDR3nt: TGTGCCAGCAGTTCGGAGGGGGGGCCGGGTCATGGCTACACCTTC
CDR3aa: CASSSEGGPGHGYTF

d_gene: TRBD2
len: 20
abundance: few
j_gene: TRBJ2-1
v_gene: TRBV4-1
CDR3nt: TGCGCCAGCAGCATCCGGGGAATTGAGCGGGGCTCCCTTTCCCCGCAGGAGCAGTTCTTC
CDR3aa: CASSIRGIERGSLSPQEQFF